This T cell receptor (beta chain) appears in the sequencing data of a study of T cells in Graves' hyperthyroidism and ophthalmopathy. Looking at the study overall: Peripheral blood specimens were obtained at initial diagnosis, prior to any treatment.

Study observations and caveats: Blood also contained most expanded thyroid clonotypes above 0.001.

Criteria for exclusion of patients were uncontrolled infection, other autoimmune disease, pregnancy or lactation. Diagnosis relied on clinical symptoms, serum thyroxine and TRAb, thyroid ultrasound and orbital computed tomography. As to this clonotype: As yet, its antigen is unknown.

Trimming shortened V by 0 bases and J by 7 bases, and 3 bases separated the two germline ends. Germline CDR1 SEHNR, CDR2 FQNEAQ (reference sequence). The CDR3 is 11 amino acids. The source material, RNA transcripts, was used to amplify TCR beta CDR3 regions. First-round RT-PCR of the TCR CDR3 relied on the HTBI primer set. Using its own MiXCR run on the multiplex PCR reads, TCRdb lists one record per CDR3 protein. Of about 640,000 distinct CDR3 sequences listed, roughly 20% are singletons. Material: blood. The chain has TRBV7-9 and TRBJ1-1; D is unresolved. This clonotype was sampled from a man aged 30 to 45 with Graves' ophthalmopathy. Here the CDR3 DNA reads TGTGCCAGCAGCTTAGCGTATGAAGCTTTCTTT. Translated, it gives CASSLAYEAFF.